The present T cell receptor beta chain was sequenced within a study of shared clonotypes between healthy human individuals. For the study at large: The study used three CD4 naive, three CD4 memory, two CD8 naive and one CD8 memory plate per donor. Study-wide results and limits: Measured sharing among donors was expected to vary with sequencing depth.

Points on this clone: The antigen remains undetermined.

This CDR3 spans 15 amino acids. V was shortened by 0 bases and J by 0 bases, with 8 bases between the two germline ends. Looked up from germline, CDR1 is ENHRY and CDR2 is SYGVKD. Profiling relied on immunoSEQ multiplex PCR, and the TCRdb table lists in-frame clones only, not all of them. The sample has roughly 2.2 million clones, roughly 93% seen once; the top ten hold roughly 0.36%. Sequenced sample: naive CD4+ T cells from PBMCs. The subset denotes: CD45RA+ positively selected. The chain is built from TRBV10-3 and TRBJ1-1; D possibly corresponds to TRBD1 (5 bases). The TCR sequence derives from a man between 18 and 29 years old in good health. Some clones in this sample may be carry-over from other donors' samples. Written as DNA, the CDR3 is TGTGCCATCAGTGAGTCGTGGGGGGTGAACACTGAAGCTTTCTTT. Translation: CAISESWGVNTEAFF.